This TCR beta chain is from a study of graft-versus-host responses after intestinal transplantation. On the study more broadly: Transplant types were multivisceral, liver-intestinal, or isolated intestinal. The whole recipient group had anti-thymocyte globulin induction followed by tacrolimus and steroids for around 3 years.

The method was immunoSEQ multiplex PCR; TCRdb's version includes in-frame clones alone and lacks a portion of them. The table includes just under 6,500 clones, about 80% detected once. The germline CDR1 and CDR2 sequences are MNHEY and SVGAGI. The CDR3 runs to 15 residues. The V gene end was trimmed by 3 bases and the J gene end by 6 bases; junction bases not matched to a gene: 4. Investigators treated the graft tissue so that it released intraepithelial and lamina propria lymphocytes. The chain joins TRBV6-5 to TRBJ2-2; 10 bases fit TRBD2. The starting material was ileum tissue, obtained approximately 310 days after intestinal transplant. The TCR was taken from a human patient who received an intestinal transplant, so some T cells may come from the graft donor. The CDR3 loop reads CASSYEAGGSGELFF. In DNA form, the CDR3 reads TGTGCCAGCAGTTATGAAGCGGGAGGGTCCGGGGAGCTGTTTTTT.